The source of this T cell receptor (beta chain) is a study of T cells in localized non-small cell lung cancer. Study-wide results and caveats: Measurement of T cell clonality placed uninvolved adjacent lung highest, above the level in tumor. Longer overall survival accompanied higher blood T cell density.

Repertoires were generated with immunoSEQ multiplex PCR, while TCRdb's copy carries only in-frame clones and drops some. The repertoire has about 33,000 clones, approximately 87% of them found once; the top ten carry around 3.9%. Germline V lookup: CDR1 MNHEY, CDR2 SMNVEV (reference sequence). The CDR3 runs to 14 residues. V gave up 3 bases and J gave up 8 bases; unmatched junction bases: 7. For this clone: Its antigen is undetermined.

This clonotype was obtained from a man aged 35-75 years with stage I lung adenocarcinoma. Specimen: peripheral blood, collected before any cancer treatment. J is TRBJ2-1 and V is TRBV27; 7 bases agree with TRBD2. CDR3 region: CASSFSRGDYEQFF. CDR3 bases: TGTGCCAGCAGTTTCTCCCGGGGGGACTATGAGCAGTTCTTC.